The present TCR beta chain was sequenced within a study of T cell responses to AZD1222 COVID-19 vaccine. This CDR3 spans 12 amino acids. Trimming took off 6 bases at V and 5 bases at J, with 8 bases between the two ends. Looked up from germline, CDR1 is SNHLY and CDR2 is FYNNEI. Only one count was recorded for this clone. The assay was immunoSEQ multiplex PCR, and TCRdb's table has in-frame clones only and misses some. The data contain fewer than 200,000 clones, about 86% of them singletons. Sequencing was performed on peripheral blood, taken on day 0 of AZD1222 vaccination. V usage is TRBV2 and J usage is TRBJ2-1; a possible D gene is TRBD1 (6 bases). The clonotype originates from an adult in good health. The CDR3 nucleotides read TGTGCCAGCAGGACAGGTAACAATGAGCAGTTCTTC. The encoded protein is CASRTGNNEQFF.